One sample yielded the 21 T cell receptor beta chains listed below, sequenced in a study of chemoradiotherapy in HPV16-positive cancers. Method: immunoSEQ multiplex PCR; TCRdb's copy keeps in-frame clones and lacks some. The sample includes more than 8,500 clones, over 80% of them seen just once. Sample: blood, taken from a patient who underwent chemoradiotherapy. The receptors here all came from a human donor with HPV-associated anogenital cancer.

J is TRBJ2-3 and V is TRBV6-5; 7 nucleotides line up with TRBD2. CDR1 MNHEY and CDR2 SVGAGI come from the germline V gene. The CDR3 sequence is 15 residues long. Trimming removed 7 bases from V and 0 bases from J; junction bases left unmatched: 7. The CDR3, as DNA: TGTGCCAGCAACCAAGCGGGGCTTAGCACAGATACGCAGTATTTT. Protein product: CASNQAGLSTDTQYF.

The chain employs TRBV5-1 and TRBJ2-3; 11 bases line up with TRBD2. Germline-derived CDR1 and CDR2 are SGHRS and YFSETQ. The CDR3 runs 16 residues. Losses at the gene ends were 0 bases for V and 3 bases for J; bases not matched to a gene: 3. CDR3 nucleotides: TGCGCCAGCAGCTTGGATAGCGGGGGGGCAACAGATACGCAGTATTTT. Translating it yields CASSLDSGGATDTQYF. Full variable domain (remainder filled in from reference TRBV5-1 and TRBJ2-3): KAGVTQTPRYLIKTRGQQVTLSCSPISGHRSVSWYQQTPGQGLQFLFEYFSETQRNKGNFPGRFSGRQFSNSRSEMNVSTLELGDSALYLCASSLDSGGATDTQYFGPGTRLTVL.

This chain connects TRBV19 to TRBJ1-5, with 8 bases identical to TRBD1. The V gene's germline CDR1 is LNHDA and CDR2 SQIVND (reference sequence). J lost 6 bases, V lost 4 bases, and 11 bases had no gene match. This CDR3 region has 16 residues. The CDR3 coding sequence is TGTGCCAGTAGTACGACTATGACAGGGGCATTTCAGCCCCAGCATTTT. It encodes CASSTTMTGAFQPQHF.

The gene calls are TRBV6-5 and TRBJ1-5; D gene uncertain. Trimming removed 3 bases from V and 3 bases from J, with 9 bases in between. The CDR3 spans 14 residues. Germline-derived CDR1 and CDR2 are MNHEY and SVGAGI. CDR3 loop: CASSYRQNNQPQHF. DNA for the CDR3: TGTGCCAGCAGTTATAGGCAGAACAATCAGCCCCAGCATTTT.

This clone has just one count. The chain recombines TRBV19 with TRBJ1-5; perhaps TRBD1 as D (5 bases). The CDR3 is made up of 14 amino acids. Trimming left V 2 bases short and J 3 bases short, with 8 bases between. CDR1 is LNHDA and CDR2 is SQIVND in the germline V gene (reference sequence). For the CDR3, the DNA is TGTGCCAGTAGTATACTACAGGACAATCAGCCCCAGCATTTT. It encodes CASSILQDNQPQHF.

The chain uses TRBV7-2 and TRBJ2-7; D is perhaps TRBD2 (5 bases). Germline-derived CDR1 and CDR2 are SGHTA and FQGNSA. Trimming pared 0 bases from V and 0 bases from J, leaving 6 bases between. The length of the CDR3 is 14 residues. The CDR3 DNA sequence: TGTGCCAGCAGCTTAGCAGGGAGCTCCTACGAGCAGTACGTC. It yields the protein CASSLAGSSYEQYV.

The chain employs TRBV5-8 and TRBJ1-2; 8 nucleotides agree with TRBD1. After removal of 8 bases from V and 8 bases from J, the junction contained 11 bases not matched to a gene. The V gene's germline CDR1 is SGHTS and CDR2 YDEGEE. The CDR3 loop spans 13 amino acids. In DNA, the CDR3 is TGTGCCAGTATACAGGGGGGTCCGGTGGGCTACACCTTC. It yields the protein CASIQGGPVGYTF.

Details on this clone: The sample holds other DNA sequences that translate to the same CDR3. This sequence joins TRBV2 and TRBJ1-6; D gene ambiguous. CDR1 and CDR2 from the germline V gene are SNHLY and FYNNEI. CDR3 length: 16 residues. Trimming stripped 6 bases from V and 0 bases from J, with 12 bases between. CDR3 sequence (DNA): TGTGCCAGCAGGGGCGAAGGGAGCTCCTATAATTCACCCCTCCACTTT. Its protein product is CASRGEGSSYNSPLHF. The entire variable domain, with the rest obtained from reference TRBV2 and TRBJ1-6, is as follows: EPEVTQTPSHQVTQMGQEVILRCVPISNHLYFYWYRQILGQKVEFLVSFYNNEISEKSEIFDDQFSVERPDGSNFTLKIRSTKLEDSAMYFCASRGEGSSYNSPLHFGNGTRLTVT.

The rearrangement joins TRBV6-5 to TRBJ1-2; 11 nucleotides align to TRBD1. Germline V gives CDR1 MNHEY, CDR2 SVGAGI. This CDR3 has 14 residues. V was pared by 6 bases and J by 8 bases, with 8 bases of the junction left unmatched. For the CDR3, the DNA is TGTGCCAGCAGCCTCGGACAGGGGGCAAAAGGCTACACCTTC. Translated, it gives CASSLGQGAKGYTF.

The rearrangement uses TRBV19 and TRBJ1-2; TRBD1 matches at 7 bases. After removal of 3 bases from V and 10 bases from J, the junction contained 8 bases not matched to a gene. The CDR3 has 13 residues. Germline loops: CDR1 LNHDA, CDR2 SQIVND (reference sequence). The CDR3 region has the DNA TGTGCCAGTAGTATTGGGACAGTCCCCACCTACACCTTC. Its protein is CASSIGTVPTYTF.

The V and J genes are TRBV11-2 and TRBJ2-3; D gene ambiguous. CDR1 is SGHAT and CDR2 is FQNNGV in the germline V gene. Trimming pared 5 bases from V and 6 bases from J, leaving 6 bases between. The CDR3 length is 11 residues. The CDR3 bases are TGTGCCAGCAGCCGTACGGATACGCAGTATTTT. This gives the protein CASSRTDTQYF.

The gene calls are TRBV4-3 and TRBJ2-6; either TRBD1 or TRBD2 may fit D (6 bases each). Germline-derived CDR1 and CDR2 are LGHNA and YSLEER. CDR3 length: 18 amino acids. V lost 0 bases, J lost 0 bases, and 12 bases lay in between. The CDR3: CASSQDRGRVSGANVLTF. CDR3 DNA sequence: TGCGCCAGCAGCCAAGATCGGGGGCGGGTCTCTGGGGCCAACGTCCTGACTTTC.

A remark on this clone: The germline gene is not matched at one end of the junction; a read error may be the cause. The J gene is TRBJ2-2, the V gene TRBV6-5; tentatively, D is TRBD1 (6 bases). From germline, CDR1 is MNHEY and CDR2 SVGAGI. The CDR3 totals 12 residues. CDR3 protein: CLTGPNTGELFF. CDR3 nucleotides: TGCTTAACAGGGCCGAACACCGGGGAGCTGTTTTTT.

J is TRBJ2-7 and V is TRBV5-5; TRBD2 is a possible D gene (7 bases). CDR1 is SGHKS, CDR2 YYEKEE, per germline (reference sequence). The CDR3 length is 15 residues. V lost 2 bases, J lost 3 bases, and 15 bases lay in between. CDR3 amino acids: CASSFSWEGGYEQYF. CDR3 DNA: TGTGCCAGCAGCTTCAGTTGGGAGGGGGGCTACGAGCAGTACTTC. Complete variable domain (other parts from reference TRBV5-5 and TRBJ2-7): DAGVTQSPTHLIKTRGQQVTLRCSPISGHKSVSWYQQVLGQGPQFIFQYYEKEERGRGNFPDRFSARQFPNYSSELNVNALLLGDSALYLCASSFSWEGGYEQYFGPGTRLTVT.

This clone has only a few counts. This chain connects TRBV5-1 to TRBJ2-1, with 8 nucleotides matching TRBD1. The germline V gene has CDR1 SGHRS and CDR2 YFSETQ. The CDR3 consists of 16 residues. V lost 4 bases, J lost 0 bases, and 6 bases stayed unmatched. CDR3 sequence: CASSLSTGVSYNEQFF. For the CDR3, the DNA is TGCGCCAGCAGCCTGTCGACAGGGGTCTCCTACAATGAGCAGTTCTTC.

The chain combines TRBV7-2 with TRBJ1-1; 7 bases are a match to TRBD1. Per germline, CDR1 SGHTA and CDR2 FQGNSA. This CDR3 comprises 17 residues. V shed 3 bases and J 2 bases; nucleotides not matched to a gene: 12. CDR3 amino acids: CASSFLWSGQINTEAFF. The CDR3 nucleotides read TGTGCCAGCAGCTTCCTCTGGTCGGGACAGATTAACACTGAAGCTTTCTTT.

This clone came up a few times. J is TRBJ2-7 and V is TRBV7-9; TRBD2 might be the D (5 bases). Germline V gene data show CDR1 as SEHNR and CDR2 as FQNEAQ (reference sequence). V lost 2 bases and J 3 bases, leaving 11 bases between the germline ends. This CDR3 is built from 14 residues. The CDR3 sequence: CASSLTGVIYEQYV. The CDR3 nucleotides read TGTGCCAGCAGCTTAACCGGGGTAATCTACGAGCAGTACGTC.

V and J are TRBV19 and TRBJ1-6, with D tentatively TRBD1 (5 bases). CDR3 length: 16 residues. Germline lookup yields CDR1 LNHDA and CDR2 SQIVND (reference sequence). Trimming stripped 3 bases from V and 0 bases from J, with 9 bases between. The CDR3 DNA reads as TGTGCCAGTAGTATTGACAGAAACTCCTATAATTCACCCCTCCACTTT. It is translated as CASSIDRNSYNSPLHF.

The chain employs TRBV28 and TRBJ1-1; the D is unclear. This CDR3 has 16 residues. Trimming pared 1 base from V and 2 bases from J, leaving 14 bases between. The germline gives CDR1 MDHEN, CDR2 SYDVKM. The CDR3: CASSLLVSGRNTEAFF. The DNA of the CDR3 is TGTGCCAGCAGTTTATTGGTTTCTGGGCGTAACACTGAAGCTTTCTTT. The complete variable domain, with remaining parts taken from reference TRBV28 and TRBJ1-1, reads DVKVTQSSRYLVKRTGEKVFLECVQDMDHENMFWYRQDPGLGLRLIYFSYDVKMKEKGDIPEGYSVSREKKERFSLILESASTNQTSMYLCASSLLVSGRNTEAFFGQGTRLTVV.

The V call is TRBV7-2, the J call TRBJ2-3, with unresolved D. The CDR3 consists of 12 residues. The germline CDR1 and CDR2 sequences are SGHTA and FQGNSA. V lost 3 bases to trimming and J lost 4 bases, with 5 bases between them. DNA for the CDR3: TGTGCCAGCAGCTTGATGTCAGATACGCAGTATTTT. Its translation is CASSLMSDTQYF.

This chain links TRBV30 with TRBJ1-2, with 11 bases identical to TRBD1. This CDR3 has 10 amino acids. The V and J ends lost 8 bases and 12 bases, in that order; junction bases with no gene match: 5. Germline CDR1 and CDR2: GTSNPN and SVGIG (reference sequence). The CDR3 sequence is CAARDRGNTF. The CDR3, as DNA: TGTGCCGCCCGGGACAGGGGGAACACCTTC.